This note documents a single T cell receptor beta chain sequence. Its antigen remains unidentified. TCR alpha and TCR beta cDNA libraries carrying sample barcodes and UMIs came from 5'RACE with constant-segment primers. Using its own MiXCR run on the 5' RACE reads, TCRdb lists one record per CDR3 protein. The table includes about 200,000 distinct CDR3 sequences, over 9.5% detected once. This sample stems from a study of T-cell memory formation after mild COVID-19. On the study more broadly: The two donors had largely donor-specific TCR clusters. Broader study findings: Clones contracting across day 15 to 85 had a balanced CD4/CD8 profile; later expanding clones leaned CD4+. For second-wave clones that peaked at day 37, SARS-CoV-2 specificity went unverified.

The CDR3 is made up of 13 amino acids. Trimming stripped 6 bases from V and 7 bases from J, with 16 bases between. This clonotype originated in a man aged 18 to 29 who had mild COVID-19 (a few samples of this study predate the infection). Cell type and time point are not known. Sequencing was done on a sample of PBMCs or a T cell subset sorted from them (not recorded which). The gene calls are TRBV12-3 or TRBV12-4 and TRBJ2-7, with unresolved D. The CDR3 region has the DNA TGTGCCAGCAGCCCCACCGGGTTGGGGGAGCAGTACTTC. It codes for CASSPTGLGEQYF.